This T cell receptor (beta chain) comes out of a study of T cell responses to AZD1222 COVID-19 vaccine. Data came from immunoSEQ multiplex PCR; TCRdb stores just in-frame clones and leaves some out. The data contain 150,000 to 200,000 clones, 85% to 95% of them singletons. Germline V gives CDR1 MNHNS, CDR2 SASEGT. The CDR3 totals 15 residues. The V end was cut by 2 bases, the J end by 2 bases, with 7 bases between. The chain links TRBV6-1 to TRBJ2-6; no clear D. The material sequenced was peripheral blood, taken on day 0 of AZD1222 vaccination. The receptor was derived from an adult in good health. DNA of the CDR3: TGTGCCAGCAGTGAATCCCTCCCTGGGGCCAACGTCCTGACTTTC. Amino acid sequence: CASSESLPGANVLTF.